The sequence of this T cell receptor beta chain was determined in a study of technical replicates of blood from several donors (dated by TCRdb to between 2016 and 2019). A remark on this clone: Its antigen remains unidentified. There are no base qualities to consult, and no much larger clone falls within one base.

The CDR3 measures 14 amino acids from cysteine to phenylalanine. Of all the DNA, just the CDR3 is kept, 42 bases in frame from base 1. A distance of 11 bases separates the germline ends of V and J, which lose 5 bases and 2 bases respectively. From a lookup of the germline V gene (reference sequence), CDR1 and CDR2 are SGHNT and YYREEE. Libraries were made using the immunoSEQ multiplex PCR assay. The immuneACCESS repertoire file appears here via TCRdb, limited to in-frame rearrangements. These files lack a portion of the clones; in checked studies, under half of the deficit traces to unresolved V genes, and the cause of the others is not known. The sample has tens of thousands of clones on record, 95% to 98% of them singletons. The leading ten clones occupy approximately 0.2% of the sample.

Material: T cells isolated from PBMCs. Recombination joined TRBV5-4 with TRBJ2-4; perhaps TRBD1 is the D gene, with 6 bases matching. This TCR was sampled from a human donor in good health. The DNA sequence follows: TGTGCCAGCAGTATCCAGGGGACCAAAAACATTCAGTACTTC. This codes for CASSIQGTKNIQYF.